These 31 T cell receptor beta chains originate from one sample sequenced in a study of cytomegalovirus exposure and HLA in healthy donors. Amplification used 60 Vbeta primers and 13 Jbeta primers. Sequencing was performed with immunoSEQ multiplex PCR; in TCRdb, only in-frame clones are kept and a portion is missing. This table has under 200,000 clones, 70% to 85% appearing once. Input material: PBMCs. The receptors were gathered from a woman in her thirties or forties in good health and CMV-seronegative.

The chain combines TRBV14 with TRBJ1-2; a weak D match, TRBD1 (5 bases). Germline-derived CDR1 and CDR2 are SGHDN and FVKESK. The CDR3 runs 13 residues. V was pared by 0 bases and J by 9 bases, with 11 bases between. CDR3 in amino acids: CASSQDQRQRYTF. CDR3 DNA sequence: TGTGCCAGCAGCCAAGATCAAAGACAGCGCTACACCTTC.

The chain recombines TRBV5-1 with TRBJ2-1, with D perhaps matching TRBD1 (7 bases). The CDR3 is 13 residues long. Germline CDR1 is SGHRS and CDR2 is YFSETQ. The germline V and J ends were trimmed by 4 bases and 7 bases, with 12 bases remaining between them. The CDR3 bases are TGCGCCAGCAGCCCCCAGGGGGGTAATGAGCAGTTCTTC. It specifies CASSPQGGNEQFF.

This chain connects TRBV7-8 to TRBJ2-3, with D unresolved. CDR3 length: 12 residues. Germline V lookup: CDR1 SGHVS, CDR2 FQNEAQ. V was shortened by 3 bases and J by 6 bases, with 7 bases between the two germline ends. CDR3: CASSFLMDTQYF. DNA for the CDR3: TGTGCCAGCAGCTTTCTAATGGATACGCAGTATTTT.

The rearrangement links TRBV7-8 to TRBJ1-4, with TRBD1 as a possible D gene (6 bases). V was trimmed by 1 base and J by 6 bases, leaving 12 bases between them. Germline CDR1 and CDR2: SGHVS and FQNEAQ. This CDR3 contains 15 residues. CDR3 in amino acids: CASSLEGQPYEKLFF. The CDR3 nucleotides read TGTGCCAGCAGCTTAGAGGGACAACCCTATGAAAAACTGTTTTTT. The full variable domain, rest sourced from reference TRBV7-8 and TRBJ1-4, is GAGVSQSPRYKVAKRGQDVALRCDPISGHVSLFWYQQALGQGPEFLTYFQNEAQLDKSGLPSDRFFAERPEGSVSTLKIQRTQQEDSAVYLCASSLEGQPYEKLFFGSGTQLSVL.

The V call is TRBV28, the J call TRBJ2-1; 12 bases line up with TRBD2. The CDR3 has 16 residues. CDR1 and CDR2 (germline): MDHEN, SYDVKM. Losses at the gene ends were 4 bases for V and 7 bases for J; bases not matched to a gene: 8. CDR3: CASSSLTSGSVNEQFF. In nucleotides, the CDR3 is TGTGCCAGCAGTTCACTGACTAGCGGGAGCGTTAATGAGCAGTTCTTC.

V usage is TRBV5-1 and J usage is TRBJ1-6, with 7 bases identical to TRBD1. CDR1 and CDR2 from the germline V gene are SGHRS and YFSETQ. V lost 4 bases to trimming and J lost 7 bases; unmatched junction nucleotides: 8. The CDR3 has 15 amino acids. DNA of the CDR3: TGCGCCAGCAGCGCCTATACAGGGGCAAATTCACCCCTCCACTTT. It specifies CASSAYTGANSPLHF.

The chain joins TRBV10-3 to TRBJ2-2; tentatively, D is TRBD2 (5 bases). V was cut by 6 bases and J by 10 bases, with 15 bases left in between. The length of the CDR3 is 13 residues. Germline CDR1 is ENHRY and CDR2 is SYGVKD. CDR3 residues: CAISPRPREELFF. The DNA for the CDR3 is TGTGCCATCAGCCCAAGACCCCGGGAGGAGCTGTTTTTT.

This chain joins TRBV9 and TRBJ2-3; 11 nucleotides match TRBD2. The CDR3 length is 15 residues. The trim removed 0 bases at V and 5 bases at J, leaving 2 bases unmatched. CDR1 and CDR2 from the germline V gene are SGDLS and YYNGEE. The CDR3 sequence is CASSVDTSGRDTQYF. In DNA, the CDR3 is TGTGCCAGCAGCGTAGATACTAGCGGGAGAGATACGCAGTATTTT.

This clone was found a few times. The rearrangement links TRBV2 to TRBJ1-4; possible D gene TRBD1, 5 bases. The CDR3 loop spans 14 amino acids. V shed 3 bases and J shed 7 bases, with 12 bases lying between them. Germline-derived CDR1 and CDR2 are SNHLY and FYNNEI. The CDR3 DNA sequence: TGTGCCAGCAGTGAGGACACAGTTATTGAAAAACTGTTTTTT. It is translated as CASSEDTVIEKLFF.

The chain combines TRBV5-1 with TRBJ2-7; 9 bases agree with TRBD1. After removal of 4 bases from V and 0 bases from J, the junction contained 8 bases not matched to a gene. This CDR3 has 16 amino acids. Looked up from germline, CDR1 is SGHRS and CDR2 is YFSETQ. CDR3 nucleotide sequence: TGCGCCAGCAGCGTCAATCCGGGACAGGGCTCCTACGAGCAGTACTTC. This gives the protein CASSVNPGQGSYEQYF.

The V call is TRBV5-1, the J call TRBJ2-2; 13 positions agree with TRBD2. The CDR3 runs to 17 residues. Losses at the gene ends were 4 bases for V and 4 bases for J; bases not matched to a gene: 7. Looked up from germline, CDR1 is SGHRS and CDR2 is YFSETQ. CDR3 DNA sequence: TGCGCCAGCAGCCCGGGACTAGCGGGGACCCCCACCGGGGAGCTGTTTTTT. Protein sequence: CASSPGLAGTPTGELFF. The full variable domain, in which reference TRBV5-1 and TRBJ2-2 provide the parts outside the CDR3, is KAGVTQTPRYLIKTRGQQVTLSCSPISGHRSVSWYQQTPGQGLQFLFEYFSETQRNKGNFPGRFSGRQFSNSRSEMNVSTLELGDSALYLCASSPGLAGTPTGELFFGEGSRLTVL.

The chain combines TRBV7-9 with TRBJ2-5, with 7 positions matching TRBD1. The germline gives CDR1 SEHNR, CDR2 FQNEAQ (reference sequence). This CDR3 is built from 15 residues. The trim removed 5 bases at V and 1 base at J, leaving 7 bases unmatched. The DNA of the CDR3 is TGTGCCAGCAGCCTAACCGGGACAGTCCAAGAGACCCAGTACTTC. Its translation: CASSLTGTVQETQYF.

The chain combines TRBV7-9 with TRBJ1-5; TRBD1 matches 9 bases. The CDR3 is made up of 14 amino acids. Germline-derived CDR1 and CDR2 are SEHNR and FQNEAQ (reference sequence). J was trimmed by 7 bases and V by 5 bases; bases with no gene match: 6. CDR3 sequence reads: CASSQQGARQPQHF. The CDR3 DNA sequence: TGTGCCAGCAGCCAACAGGGGGCCCGACAGCCCCAGCATTTT.

This chain connects TRBV27 to TRBJ1-4; 9 bases map to TRBD1. The CDR3 consists of 15 residues. Germline CDR1 is MNHEY and CDR2 is SMNVEV (reference sequence). The V gene end was trimmed by 2 bases and the J gene end by 10 bases; junction bases not matched to a gene: 8. CDR3 coding DNA: TGTGCCAGCAGTTTAGGGGGACAGGGTAGGGGAAAACTGTTTTTT. Encoded protein: CASSLGGQGRGKLFF.

This clone turned up a few times. J is TRBJ2-5 and V is TRBV4-1; 7 nucleotides match TRBD2. Judging by the DNA end, TRBJ2-7 fits better; the J call may be wrong. Germline CDR1 MGHRA, CDR2 YSYEKL. The CDR3 is made up of 14 amino acids. The CDR3 is CASSQVAGSYEQYF. The CDR3 region has the DNA TGCGCCAGCAGCCAGGTAGCGGGTTCCTACGAGCAGTACTTC.

This sequence joins TRBV19 and TRBJ1-1; no clear D gene. The CDR3 sequence is 14 residues long. V was trimmed by 2 bases and J by 8 bases, leaving 15 bases between them. The germline V gene encodes CDR1 LNHDA and CDR2 SQIVND (reference sequence). As DNA, the CDR3 is TGTGCCAGTAGTATACAGGCTCCCGTTGGGGAAGCTTTCTTT. This translates into CASSIQAPVGEAFF.

The CDR3 sequence is CASSIRAGTAALSYEQYF. The CDR3 DNA reads TGTGCCAGTAGTATCCGGGCGGGGACCGCTGCTCTCTCCTACGAGCAGTACTTC. The chain couples TRBV19 to TRBJ2-7, with D perhaps TRBD2 (6 bases). The V gene's germline CDR1 is LNHDA and CDR2 SQIVND (reference sequence). The CDR3 covers 18 residues. Trimming removed 3 bases from V and 0 bases from J, with 21 bases in between.

The V gene is TRBV7-2, the J gene TRBJ1-3, with D unresolved. Germline loops: CDR1 SGHTA, CDR2 FQGNSA. V lost 4 bases to trimming and J lost 0 bases, with 10 bases between them. The CDR3 contains 15 residues. DNA of the CDR3: TGTGCCAGCAGCTGGTTACCGCGCTCTGGAAACACCATATATTTT. It translates to CASSWLPRSGNTIYF.

V usage is TRBV5-1 and J usage is TRBJ2-7; D gene uncertain. Per germline, CDR1 SGHRS and CDR2 YFSETQ. V was pared by 6 bases and J by 5 bases, with 18 bases between. The CDR3 totals 14 residues. The CDR3, as DNA: TGCGCCAGCATGAGGTCGCACCCCGAGGACGAGCAGTACTTC. Its translation: CASMRSHPEDEQYF.

The chain recombines TRBV13 with TRBJ1-5, with 7 bases matching TRBD1. The germline V gene encodes CDR1 PRHDT and CDR2 FYEKMQ (reference sequence). CDR3 length equals 15 residues. J lost 4 bases, V lost 5 bases, and 8 bases had no gene match. The CDR3 here is CASSTRDSENQPQHF. In DNA form, the CDR3 reads TGTGCCAGCAGCACCCGGGACAGCGAGAATCAGCCCCAGCATTTT. The whole variable domain, filled in from reference TRBV13 and TRBJ1-5, reads AAGVIQSPRHLIKEKRETATLKCYPIPRHDTVYWYQQGPGQDPQFLISFYEKMQSDKGSIPDRFSAQQFSDYHSELNMSSLELGDSALYFCASSTRDSENQPQHFGDGTRLSIL.

V is TRBV14 and J is TRBJ2-7, with 8 bases lining up with TRBD1. The length of the CDR3 is 15 residues. CDR1 and CDR2 from the germline V gene are SGHDN and FVKESK. V lost 4 bases and J lost 7; bases outside the gene matches: 12. CDR3 sequence (DNA): TGTGCCAGCAGCCGTCACGGACAGGGCTTGGGGGAGCAGTACTTC. Translation gives CASSRHGQGLGEQYF.

The chain couples TRBV6-1 to TRBJ2-2; 11 bases map to TRBD2. The CDR3 sequence is 15 residues long. Germline CDR1 reads MNHNS; CDR2 reads SASEGT. With V trimmed by 8 bases and J by 4 bases, 6 bases remained unmatched. The chain's CDR3 is CASDSGRGPTGELFF. The DNA for the CDR3 is TGTGCCAGCGATAGCGGGAGGGGCCCCACCGGGGAGCTGTTTTTT.

The chain has TRBV2 and TRBJ1-1; D is perhaps TRBD1 (5 bases). Per germline, CDR1 SNHLY and CDR2 FYNNEI. This CDR3 is built from 15 residues. Trimming pared 1 base from V and 7 bases from J, leaving 16 bases between. CDR3 region: CASSEVRGTGLEAFF. CDR3 nucleotides: TGTGCCAGCAGTGAAGTGAGAGGAACGGGACTTGAAGCTTTCTTT.

The chain uses TRBV11-3 and TRBJ2-1; 9 bases are a match to TRBD2. Germline V gene lookup returns CDR1 SGHNT and CDR2 YENEEA. The CDR3 runs 16 residues. The V segment lost 1 base and the J segment 2 bases; nucleotides outside the gene matches: 3. CDR3 DNA: TGTGCCAGCAGCTTAGGTACTAGCGGGCCCTACAATGAGCAGTTCTTC. Amino acid sequence: CASSLGTSGPYNEQFF.

The chain links TRBV5-1 to TRBJ1-2; perhaps TRBD1 as D (6 bases). V was pared by 0 bases and J by 4 bases, with 10 bases between. This CDR3 has 14 residues. Germline-derived CDR1 and CDR2 are SGHRS and YFSETQ. CDR3 sequence reads: CASSLEGVSYGYTF. DNA for the CDR3: TGCGCCAGCAGCTTGGAGGGGGTTAGCTATGGCTACACCTTC. The variable domain in full, completed from reference TRBV5-1 and TRBJ1-2, reads KAGVTQTPRYLIKTRGQQVTLSCSPISGHRSVSWYQQTPGQGLQFLFEYFSETQRNKGNFPGRFSGRQFSNSRSEMNVSTLELGDSALYLCASSLEGVSYGYTFGSGTRLTVV.

This clone was seen only a few times. The V gene is TRBV10-3, the J gene TRBJ1-2, with D unresolved. CDR1 and CDR2 from the germline V gene are ENHRY and SYGVKD. The germline V and J ends were trimmed by 10 bases and 5 bases, with 17 bases remaining between them. This CDR3 region has 13 residues. In DNA form, the CDR3 reads TGTGCCACTGAAAGCCCTGACACTTATGGCTACACCTTC. Protein: CATESPDTYGYTF.

The chain has TRBV28 and TRBJ2-7; 9 bases are shared with TRBD1. The CDR3 totals 19 residues. V was pared by 6 bases and J by 3 bases, with 21 bases of the junction left unmatched. Germline CDR1 is MDHEN and CDR2 is SYDVKM. The CDR3 region has the DNA TGTGCCAGCAGCCTGGGACCGTCGAGTATAACAGGGGGCGGCTACGAGCAGTACTTC. Translating it yields CASSLGPSSITGGGYEQYF.

CDR3 bases: TGTGCCAGCAGAACCGGGACAGCAACCGCTAATGAAAAACTGTTTTTT. Protein: CASRTGTATANEKLFF. This sequence joins TRBV27 and TRBJ1-4, with 7 bases that match TRBD1. Per germline, CDR1 MNHEY and CDR2 SMNVEV (reference sequence). The ends lost 6 bases at V and 3 bases at J; junction bases unmatched: 10. The CDR3 covers 16 residues.

The V call is TRBV7-2, the J call TRBJ2-2; TRBD1 is a possible D gene (6 bases). Trimming took off 3 bases at V and 7 bases at J, with 15 bases between the two ends. The CDR3 length is 15 residues. Germline CDR1 reads SGHTA; CDR2 reads FQGNSA. In nucleotides, the CDR3 is TGTGCCAGCAGCTTTACCGGGACACGGAGCGGGGAGCTGTTTTTT. This sequence encodes CASSFTGTRSGELFF.

In its sample, this clone was seen once. The chain combines TRBV18 with TRBJ2-2, with 10 nucleotides matching TRBD1. CDR3 size: 15 residues. From germline, CDR1 is KGHSH and CDR2 LQKENI. With 3 bases clipped from V and 4 bases from J, the junction kept 2 bases outside the gene matches. The CDR3 nucleotides are TGTGCCAGCTCACCGCGACAGGGGGCCACCGGGGAGCTGTTTTTT. It specifies CASSPRQGATGELFF.

This clone was recorded once. The chain employs TRBV7-9 and TRBJ2-1; a possible D gene is TRBD1 (7 bases). V was shortened by 1 base and J by 4 bases, with 14 bases between the two germline ends. The CDR3 consists of 16 residues. CDR1 is SEHNR, CDR2 FQNEAQ, per germline (reference sequence). This CDR3 is CASSLVGGGRYNEQFF. The CDR3, as DNA: TGTGCCAGCAGCTTAGTCGGAGGGGGCAGGTACAATGAGCAGTTCTTC.